This T cell receptor (beta chain) was recovered during a study of T cell responses to AZD1222 COVID-19 vaccine. General observations from the study: Donors were mostly white British, more females; clonal diversity possibly underestimated. Among those given AZD1222, only six or seven were seropositive at baseline. Mapped onto spike, vaccine-associated CD4 TCRs spanned it and were dominant at 160-218 and 743-854. Spike-specific TCR repertoires showed rising breadth and depth after two AZD1222 doses.

Repertoires were generated with immunoSEQ multiplex PCR, while TCRdb's copy carries only in-frame clones and drops some. The sample lists about 130,000 clones, approximately 89% occurring once. A word on this clone: The antigen is unknown.

From germline, CDR1 is KGHDR and CDR2 SFDVKD. Trimming took off 7 bases at V and 1 base at J, with 2 bases between the two ends. This CDR3 is built from 11 residues. The specimen comprised peripheral blood, sampled on day 0 of AZD1222 vaccination. The genes are TRBV24-1 and TRBJ2-3; no clear D. This sequence originates from an adult in good health. CDR3 sequence (DNA): TGTGCCACCAGCGGCACAGATACGCAGTATTTT. This translates into CATSGTDTQYF.